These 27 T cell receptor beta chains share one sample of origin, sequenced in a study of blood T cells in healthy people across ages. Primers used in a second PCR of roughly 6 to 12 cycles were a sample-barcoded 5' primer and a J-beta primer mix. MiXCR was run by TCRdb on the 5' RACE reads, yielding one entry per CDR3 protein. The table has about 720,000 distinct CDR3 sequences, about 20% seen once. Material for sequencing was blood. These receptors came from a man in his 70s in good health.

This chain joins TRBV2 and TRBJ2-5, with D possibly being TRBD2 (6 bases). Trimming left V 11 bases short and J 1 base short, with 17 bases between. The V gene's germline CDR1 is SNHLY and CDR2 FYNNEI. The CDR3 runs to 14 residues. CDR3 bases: TGTGCCGGACAAGCACTAGCCGCCCAAGAGACCCAGTACTTC. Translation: CAGQALAAQETQYF.

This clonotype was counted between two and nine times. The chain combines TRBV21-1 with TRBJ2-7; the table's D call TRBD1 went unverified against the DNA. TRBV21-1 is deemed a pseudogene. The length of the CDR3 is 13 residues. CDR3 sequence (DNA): TGTGCCAGCAGCGCGCGGACAGCCTACGAGCAGTACTTC. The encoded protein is CASSARTAYEQYF.

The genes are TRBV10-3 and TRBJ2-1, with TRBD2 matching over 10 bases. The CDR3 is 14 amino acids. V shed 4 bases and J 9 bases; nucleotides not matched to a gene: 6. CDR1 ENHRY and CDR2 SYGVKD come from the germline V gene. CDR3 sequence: CAISVAGGQGEQFF. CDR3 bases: TGTGCCATCAGTGTAGCGGGGGGTCAGGGTGAGCAGTTCTTC.

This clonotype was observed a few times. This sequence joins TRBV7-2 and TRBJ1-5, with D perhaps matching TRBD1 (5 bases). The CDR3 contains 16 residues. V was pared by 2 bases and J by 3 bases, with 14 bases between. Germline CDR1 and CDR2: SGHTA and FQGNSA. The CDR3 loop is CASSLWSVGTNQPQHF. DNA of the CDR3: TGTGCCAGCAGCTTATGGTCGGTAGGGACCAATCAGCCCCAGCATTTT. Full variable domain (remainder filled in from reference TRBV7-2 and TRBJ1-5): GAGVSQSPSNKVTEKGKDVELRCDPISGHTALYWYRQSLGQGLEFLIYFQGNSAPDKSGLPSDRFSAERTGGSVSTLTIQRTQQEDSAVYLCASSLWSVGTNQPQHFGDGTRLSIL.

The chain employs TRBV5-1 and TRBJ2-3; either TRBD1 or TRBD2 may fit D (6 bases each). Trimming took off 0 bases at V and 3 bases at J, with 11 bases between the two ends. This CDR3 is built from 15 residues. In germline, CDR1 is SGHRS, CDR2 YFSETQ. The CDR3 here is CASSLDGGTTDTQYF. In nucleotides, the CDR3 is TGCGCCAGCAGCTTGGATGGCGGGACAACAGATACGCAGTATTTT.

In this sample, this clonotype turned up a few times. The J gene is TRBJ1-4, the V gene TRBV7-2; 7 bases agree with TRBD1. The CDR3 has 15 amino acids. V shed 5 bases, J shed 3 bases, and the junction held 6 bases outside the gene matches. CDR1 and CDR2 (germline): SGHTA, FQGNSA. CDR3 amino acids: CASSPVTGPNEKLFF. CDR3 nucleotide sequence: TGTGCCAGCAGCCCCGTGACAGGGCCTAATGAAAAACTGTTTTTT.

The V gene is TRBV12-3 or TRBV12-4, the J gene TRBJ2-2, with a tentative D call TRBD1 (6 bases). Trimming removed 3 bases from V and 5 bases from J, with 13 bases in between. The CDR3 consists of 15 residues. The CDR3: CASSFGRGDTGELFF. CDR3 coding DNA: TGTGCCAGCAGTTTCGGCAGGGGTGATACCGGGGAGCTGTTTTTT.

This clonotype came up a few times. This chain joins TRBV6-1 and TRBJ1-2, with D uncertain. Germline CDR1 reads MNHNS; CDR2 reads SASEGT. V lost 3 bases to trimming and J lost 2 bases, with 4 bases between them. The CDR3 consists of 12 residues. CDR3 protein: CASSELNYGYTF. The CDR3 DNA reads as TGTGCCAGCAGTGAGCTAAACTATGGCTACACCTTC.

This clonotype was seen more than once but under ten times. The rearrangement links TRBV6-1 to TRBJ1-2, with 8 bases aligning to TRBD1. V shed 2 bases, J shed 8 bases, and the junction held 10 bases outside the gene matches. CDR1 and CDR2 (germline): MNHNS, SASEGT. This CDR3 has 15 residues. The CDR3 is CASSERTGQGWGYTF. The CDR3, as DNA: TGTGCCAGCAGTGAACGAACCGGACAGGGCTGGGGCTACACCTTC.

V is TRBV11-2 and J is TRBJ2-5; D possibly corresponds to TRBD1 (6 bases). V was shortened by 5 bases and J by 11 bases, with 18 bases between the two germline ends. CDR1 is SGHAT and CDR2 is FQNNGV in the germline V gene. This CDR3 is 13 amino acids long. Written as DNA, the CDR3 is TGTGCCAGCAGCGTAGGACGGCAGGGGCAGCAGTACTTC. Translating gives CASSVGRQGQQYF.

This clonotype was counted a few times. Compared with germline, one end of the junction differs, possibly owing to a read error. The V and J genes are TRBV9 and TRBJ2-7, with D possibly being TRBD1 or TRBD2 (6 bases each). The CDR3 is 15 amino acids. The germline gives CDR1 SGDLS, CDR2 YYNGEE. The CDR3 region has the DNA TGTGCCAGCAGCGGACCGATGGGGGGCTCCCACGAGCAGTACTTC. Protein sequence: CASSGPMGGSHEQYF.

CDR3: CASSHGLAGDNEQFF. In nucleotides, the CDR3 is TGTGCCAGCAGCCACGGACTAGCGGGGGACAATGAGCAGTTCTTC. The rearrangement uses TRBV12-3 or TRBV12-4 and TRBJ2-5, with 13 positions matching TRBD2. The J call is uncertain, as TRBJ2-1 better fits the DNA end. The CDR3 loop spans 15 amino acids.

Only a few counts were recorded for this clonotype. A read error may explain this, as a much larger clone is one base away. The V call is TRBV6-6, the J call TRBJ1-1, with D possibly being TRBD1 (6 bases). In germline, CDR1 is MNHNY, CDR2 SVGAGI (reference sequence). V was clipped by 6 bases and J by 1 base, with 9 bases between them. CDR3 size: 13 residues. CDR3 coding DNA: TGTGCCAGCAGGGACAGACCGAACACTGAAGCTTTCTTT. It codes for CASRDRPNTEAFF.

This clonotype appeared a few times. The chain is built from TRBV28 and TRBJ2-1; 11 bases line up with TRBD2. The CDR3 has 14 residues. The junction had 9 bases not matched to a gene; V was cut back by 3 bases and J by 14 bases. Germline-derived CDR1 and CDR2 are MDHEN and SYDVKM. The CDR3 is CASSFGASGGPKFF. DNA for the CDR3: TGTGCCAGCAGTTTTGGGGCTAGCGGGGGGCCCAAGTTCTTC.

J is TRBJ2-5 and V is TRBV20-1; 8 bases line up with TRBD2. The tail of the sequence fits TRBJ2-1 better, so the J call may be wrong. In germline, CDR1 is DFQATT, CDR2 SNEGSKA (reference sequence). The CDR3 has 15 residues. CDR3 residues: CSARDRGLALDEQFF. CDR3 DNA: TGCAGTGCTAGAGATCGTGGACTAGCTTTGGATGAGCAGTTCTTC.

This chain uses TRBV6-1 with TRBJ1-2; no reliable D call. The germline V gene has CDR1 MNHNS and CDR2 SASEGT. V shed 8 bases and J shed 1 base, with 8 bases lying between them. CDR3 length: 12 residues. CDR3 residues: CASSTDNYGYTF. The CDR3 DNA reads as TGTGCCAGCTCGACGGATAACTATGGCTACACCTTC.

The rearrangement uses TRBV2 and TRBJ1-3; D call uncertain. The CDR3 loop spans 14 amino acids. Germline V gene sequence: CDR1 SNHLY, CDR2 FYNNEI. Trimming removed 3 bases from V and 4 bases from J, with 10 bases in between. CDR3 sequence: CASSDAYEGNTIYF. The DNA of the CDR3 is TGTGCCAGCAGTGACGCGTATGAAGGAAACACCATATATTTT.

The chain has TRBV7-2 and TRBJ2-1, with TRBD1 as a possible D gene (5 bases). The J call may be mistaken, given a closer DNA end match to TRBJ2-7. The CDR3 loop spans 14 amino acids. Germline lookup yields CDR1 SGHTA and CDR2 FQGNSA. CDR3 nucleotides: TGTGCCAGCGCCCCGCCAGGGCGCTCCTACGAGCAGTACTTC. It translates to CASAPPGRSYEQYF.

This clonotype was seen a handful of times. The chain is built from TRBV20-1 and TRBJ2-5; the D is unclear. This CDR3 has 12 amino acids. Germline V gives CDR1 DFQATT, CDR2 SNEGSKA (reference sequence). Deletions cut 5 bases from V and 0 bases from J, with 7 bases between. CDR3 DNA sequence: TGCAGTGCTGGCAGCTACCAAGAGACCCAGTACTTC. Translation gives CSAGSYQETQYF.

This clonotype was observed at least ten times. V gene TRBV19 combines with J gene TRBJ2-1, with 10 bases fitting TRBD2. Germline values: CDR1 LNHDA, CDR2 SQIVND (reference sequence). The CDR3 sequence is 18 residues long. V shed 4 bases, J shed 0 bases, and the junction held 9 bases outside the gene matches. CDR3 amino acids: CASSTGGLAVSSYNEQFF. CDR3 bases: TGTGCCAGTAGTACCGGCGGACTAGCGGTAAGCTCCTACAATGAGCAGTTCTTC.

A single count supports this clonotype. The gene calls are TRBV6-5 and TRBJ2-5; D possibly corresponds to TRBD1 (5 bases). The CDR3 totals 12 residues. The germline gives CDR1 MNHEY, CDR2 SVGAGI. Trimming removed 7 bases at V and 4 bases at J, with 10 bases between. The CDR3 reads CASTDSGETQYF. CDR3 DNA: TGTGCCAGCACCGACAGTGGAGAGACCCAGTACTTC.

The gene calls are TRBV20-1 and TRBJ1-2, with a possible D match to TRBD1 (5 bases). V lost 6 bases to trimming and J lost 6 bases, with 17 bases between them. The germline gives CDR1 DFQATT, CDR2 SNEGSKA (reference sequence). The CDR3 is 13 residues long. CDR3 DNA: TGCAGTGCCTCCTCCATCAGGGCAGATGGCTACACCTTC. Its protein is CSASSIRADGYTF.

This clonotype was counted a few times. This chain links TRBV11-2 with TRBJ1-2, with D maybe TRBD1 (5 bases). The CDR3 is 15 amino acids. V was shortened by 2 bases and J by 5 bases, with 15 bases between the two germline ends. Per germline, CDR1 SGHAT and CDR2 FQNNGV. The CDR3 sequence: CASSLIEGGVYGYTF. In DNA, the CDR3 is TGTGCCAGCAGCTTAATAGAAGGAGGGGTTTATGGCTACACCTTC.

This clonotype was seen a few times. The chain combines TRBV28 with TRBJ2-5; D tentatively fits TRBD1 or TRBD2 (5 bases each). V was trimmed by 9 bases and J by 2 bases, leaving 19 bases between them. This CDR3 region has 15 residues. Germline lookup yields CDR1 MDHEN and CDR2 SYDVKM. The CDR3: CASLGGTGHQETQYF. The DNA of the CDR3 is TGTGCCAGTCTAGGTGGGACGGGCCATCAAGAGACCCAGTACTTC.

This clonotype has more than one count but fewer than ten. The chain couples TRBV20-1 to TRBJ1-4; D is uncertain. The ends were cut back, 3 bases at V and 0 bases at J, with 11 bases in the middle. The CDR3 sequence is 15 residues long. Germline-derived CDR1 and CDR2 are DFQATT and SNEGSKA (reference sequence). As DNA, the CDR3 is TGCAGTGCTAGTTCCCGCCAGGCAACTAATGAAAAACTGTTTTTT. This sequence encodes CSASSRQATNEKLFF.

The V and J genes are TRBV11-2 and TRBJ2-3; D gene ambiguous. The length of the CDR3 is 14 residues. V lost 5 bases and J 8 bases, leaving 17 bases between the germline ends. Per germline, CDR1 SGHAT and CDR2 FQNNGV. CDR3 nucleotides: TGTGCCAGCAGCCAAGGCGGTGGGGATTCTACGCAGTATTTT. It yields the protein CASSQGGGDSTQYF.

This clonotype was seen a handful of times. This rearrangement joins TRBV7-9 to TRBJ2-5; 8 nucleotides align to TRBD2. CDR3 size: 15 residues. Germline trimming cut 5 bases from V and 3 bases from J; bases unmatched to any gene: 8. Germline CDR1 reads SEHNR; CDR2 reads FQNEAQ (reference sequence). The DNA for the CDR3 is TGTGCCAGCAGCCGCCTGGGACTAGGGAAAGAGACCCAGTACTTC. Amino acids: CASSRLGLGKETQYF.